The 20 T cell receptor beta chains below all came from one sample that was sequenced in a study of shared clonotypes between healthy human individuals. Clones were sequenced by immunoSEQ multiplex PCR, and TCRdb holds only the in-frame ones, with some missing. Among more than 2 million clones, 85% to 95% were seen once, and the ten largest hold 0.85% to 1.3%. Naive CD8 cells, CD45RO-negative and positively selected for CCR7, excluded terminally differentiated effector memory CD45RA+ cells. The specimen was naive CD8+ T cells sorted from blood. The receptors come from a man younger than 30 in good health.

Notes on this clone: A junction boundary mismatches the germline segment, possibly from a read error. This same CDR3 is encoded by further DNA sequences in the sample. The rearrangement joins TRBV28 to TRBJ1-1, with 9 bases that match TRBD1. The CDR3 is 17 residues long. Germline CDR1 reads MDHEN; CDR2 reads SYDVKM. CDR3 in amino acids: CASSLAPGTGMNTEAFF. CDR3 bases: TGTGCCAGCAGTTTGGCTCCCGGGACAGGGATGAACACTGAGGCTTTCTTT.

The rearrangement uses TRBV4-1 and TRBJ1-2; D gene ambiguous. Germline V gives CDR1 MGHRA, CDR2 YSYEKL. CDR3 size: 16 residues. V gave up 1 base and J gave up 0 bases, with 12 bases separating them. The CDR3 DNA reads TGCGCCAGCAGCCAAGGGGCATCGCTGGCTAACTATGGCTACACCTTC. As protein: CASSQGASLANYGYTF.

On this clone itself: Distinct nucleotide sequences in the sample also encode this CDR3. The chain couples TRBV6-5 to TRBJ2-7, with unresolved D. The CDR3 length is 11 residues. Deletions cut 0 bases from V and 7 bases from J, with 4 bases between. Germline lookup yields CDR1 MNHEY and CDR2 SVGAGI. The CDR3 bases are TGTGCCAGCAGTTACTCGGGTGAGCAGTACTTC. Protein sequence: CASSYSGEQYF.

The genes are TRBV15 and TRBJ2-7, with 7 bases lining up with TRBD1. The CDR3 sequence is 15 residues long. The ends lost 4 bases at V and 1 base at J; junction bases unmatched: 7. CDR1 and CDR2 from the germline V gene are LNHNV and YYDKDF (reference sequence). CDR3 loop: CATSTDRFTSYEQYF. CDR3 DNA sequence: TGTGCCACCAGCACGGACAGGTTTACGTCCTACGAGCAGTACTTC.

A single count supports this clone. The V call is TRBV11-2, the J call TRBJ2-7; either TRBD1 or TRBD2 may supply D (5 bases each). Trimming removed 1 base at V and 5 bases at J, with 12 bases between. In germline, CDR1 is SGHAT, CDR2 FQNNGV. The CDR3 runs to 14 residues. CDR3 in amino acids: CASSLVSGADEQYF. The CDR3 nucleotides are TGTGCCAGCAGCTTAGTGTCCGGGGCCGACGAGCAGTACTTC.

The rearrangement joins TRBV13 to TRBJ2-3, with 8 positions matching TRBD2. The germline V gene has CDR1 PRHDT and CDR2 FYEKMQ (reference sequence). There are 15 residues in the CDR3. Trimming cost V 1 base and J 6 bases; bases outside gene matches: 6. CDR3 DNA: TGTGCCAGCAGCTTAGTGGCGGGAGGCAGGGATACGCAGTATTTT. Translating it yields CASSLVAGGRDTQYF.

The chain has TRBV7-6 and TRBJ2-2; D perhaps matches TRBD2 (6 bases). The length of the CDR3 is 17 residues. Trimming removed 5 bases at V and 1 base at J, with 17 bases between. In germline, CDR1 is SGHVS, CDR2 FNYEAQ. CDR3 nucleotides: TGTGCCAGCAGCCCGTTCGCCGGGACTCAGAACACCGGGGAGCTGTTTTTT. Amino acids: CASSPFAGTQNTGELFF.

V usage is TRBV28 and J usage is TRBJ1-3; D remains unclear. V was cut by 1 base and J by 2 bases, with 12 bases left in between. The CDR3 consists of 16 residues. Germline CDR1 is MDHEN and CDR2 is SYDVKM. The CDR3 spells CASSLFGEAAGNTIYF. The CDR3 DNA sequence: TGTGCCAGCAGTTTATTCGGGGAAGCGGCTGGAAACACCATATATTTT.

The J gene is TRBJ1-5, the V gene TRBV6-1; the match to TRBD1 covers 9 bases. There are 15 residues in the CDR3. CDR1 and CDR2 from the germline V gene are MNHNS and SASEGT. V dropped 5 bases and J dropped 6; count of bases not matched to a gene: 8. The CDR3 spells CASSSRDRESQPQHF. CDR3 bases: TGTGCCAGCAGTTCCCGGGACAGGGAAAGTCAGCCCCAGCATTTT.

The sample holds a few counts of this clone. Other DNA variants within this sample encode the same CDR3. The rearrangement links TRBV9 to TRBJ2-7; D could derive from TRBD1 or TRBD2 (5 bases each). The CDR3 runs 13 residues. Per the germline V gene, CDR1 is SGDLS and CDR2 is YYNGEE. The V and J ends lost 0 bases and 5 bases respectively, with 9 bases between them. CDR3 residues: CASSVGGSHEQYF. DNA for the CDR3: TGTGCCAGCAGCGTAGGGGGGTCCCACGAGCAGTACTTC.

The chain recombines TRBV5-4 with TRBJ1-1; TRBD1 matches at 11 bases. In germline, CDR1 is SGHNT, CDR2 YYREEE (reference sequence). The V segment lost 2 bases and the J segment 1 base; nucleotides outside the gene matches: 4. The CDR3 is 16 amino acids. CDR3 coding DNA: TGTGCCAGCAGCTTCGGACAGGGGGCAAAGAACACTGAAGCTTTCTTT. This codes for CASSFGQGAKNTEAFF.

This sequence joins TRBV5-4 and TRBJ2-7; no reliable D call. Trimming cost V 1 base and J 6 bases, with 8 bases left between them. Per the germline V gene, CDR1 is SGHNT and CDR2 is YYREEE (reference sequence). This CDR3 contains 12 residues. DNA of the CDR3: TGTGCCAGCAGCTTGCAATCGGGCGAGCAGTACTTC. Protein sequence: CASSLQSGEQYF.

In DNA, the CDR3 is TGCAGCGTTGTCCATTACAATGAGCAGTTCTTC. As protein: CSVVHYNEQFF. The chain carries TRBV29-1 and TRBJ2-1; D uncertain. CDR1 and CDR2 (germline): SQVTM, ANQGSEA. This CDR3 spans 11 amino acids. Trimming took 4 bases from V and 4 from J, leaving 5 bases between them.

The chain links TRBV6-5 to TRBJ1-2, with D uncertain. Trimming left V 2 bases short and J 4 bases short, with 11 bases between. Germline CDR1 reads MNHEY; CDR2 reads SVGAGI. The CDR3 spans 14 residues. The CDR3 is CASSYLGSLYGYTF. The CDR3 DNA sequence: TGTGCCAGCAGTTACCTCGGAAGCCTCTATGGCTACACCTTC.

This chain joins TRBV9 and TRBJ1-5; 7 bases align to TRBD1. The germline V gene encodes CDR1 SGDLS and CDR2 YYNGEE. This CDR3 is 13 amino acids long. Losses at the gene ends were 3 bases for V and 12 bases for J; bases not matched to a gene: 9. The DNA for the CDR3 is TGTGCCAGCAGCGCCAATCAGGGGGGAAACCAGCATTTT. The encoded protein is CASSANQGGNQHF.

This clone was recorded only once. V gene TRBV6-1 combines with J gene TRBJ1-1; the D gene is possibly TRBD1 (5 bases). Trimming took 6 bases from V and 1 from J, leaving 15 bases between them. Germline assignment: CDR1 MNHNS and CDR2 SASEGT. CDR3 length: 15 residues. CDR3 nucleotides: TGTGCCAGCAGAACCGCAACGGGGCGGAACACTGAAGCTTTCTTT. It is translated as CASRTATGRNTEAFF.

This chain joins TRBV6-5 and TRBJ2-7, with 9 positions matching TRBD2. The germline gives CDR1 MNHEY, CDR2 SVGAGI. CDR3 length: 16 residues. V lost 0 bases and J lost 4; bases outside the gene matches: 7. As DNA, the CDR3 is TGTGCCAGCAGTTACTCGACGGGACTAGCTTATTACGAGCAGTACTTC. Amino acid sequence: CASSYSTGLAYYEQYF.

V and J are TRBV11-2 and TRBJ1-6; D is perhaps TRBD1 (5 bases). The CDR3 sequence is 16 residues long. CDR1 SGHAT and CDR2 FQNNGV come from the germline V gene. V was trimmed by 5 bases and J by 5 bases, leaving 16 bases between them. CDR3 region: CASSQGPGGNNSPLHF. CDR3 nucleotide sequence: TGTGCCAGCAGCCAGGGCCCGGGGGGAAATAATTCACCCCTCCACTTT. The variable domain in full, with the rest retrieved from reference TRBV11-2 and TRBJ1-6, is EAGVAQSPRYKIIEKRQSVAFWCNPISGHATLYWYQQILGQGPKLLIQFQNNGVVDDSQLPKDRFSAERLKGVDSTLKIQPAKLEDSAVYLCASSQGPGGNNSPLHFGNGTRLTVT.

The rearrangement uses TRBV28 and TRBJ2-5, with D possibly matching TRBD1 (6 bases). This CDR3 has 14 amino acids. Germline CDR1 reads MDHEN; CDR2 reads SYDVKM. With 6 bases removed from V and 5 bases from J, the gap between germline ends came to 16 bases. CDR3: CASSPAGQGETQYF. CDR3 bases: TGTGCCAGCAGCCCCGCGGGTCAGGGGGAGACCCAGTACTTC. The full variable domain, completed using reference TRBV28 and TRBJ2-5, is DVKVTQSSRYLVKRTGEKVFLECVQDMDHENMFWYRQDPGLGLRLIYFSYDVKMKEKGDIPEGYSVSREKKERFSLILESASTNQTSMYLCASSPAGQGETQYFGPGTRLLVL.

Turning to this clone: Other DNA sequences in this specimen translate into the identical CDR3. The chain links TRBV5-4 to TRBJ2-7; D is perhaps TRBD1 (5 bases). The germline gives CDR1 SGHNT, CDR2 YYREEE (reference sequence). This CDR3 has 13 amino acids. V lost 2 bases, J lost 2 bases, and 8 bases lay in between. The CDR3 DNA reads as TGTGCCAGCAGCTTCGGACAAACCTACGAGCAGTACTTC. Encoded protein: CASSFGQTYEQYF.